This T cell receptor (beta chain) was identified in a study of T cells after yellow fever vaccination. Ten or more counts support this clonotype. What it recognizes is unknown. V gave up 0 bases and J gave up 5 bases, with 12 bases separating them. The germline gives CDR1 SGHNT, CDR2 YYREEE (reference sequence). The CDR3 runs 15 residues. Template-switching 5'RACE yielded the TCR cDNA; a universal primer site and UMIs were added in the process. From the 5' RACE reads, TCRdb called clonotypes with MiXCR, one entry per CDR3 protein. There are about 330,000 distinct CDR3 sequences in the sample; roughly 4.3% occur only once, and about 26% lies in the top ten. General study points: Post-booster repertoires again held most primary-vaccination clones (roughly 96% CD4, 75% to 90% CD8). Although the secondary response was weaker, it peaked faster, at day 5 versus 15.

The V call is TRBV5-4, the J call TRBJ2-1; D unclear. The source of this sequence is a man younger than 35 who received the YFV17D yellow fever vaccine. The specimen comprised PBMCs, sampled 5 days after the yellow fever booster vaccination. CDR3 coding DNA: TGTGCCAGCAGCTTGGTGGGCCACGTTAACAATGAGCAGTTCTTC. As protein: CASSLVGHVNNEQFF.